This record looks at one TCR beta chain sequence and its context. The antigen remains undetermined. The sample originates from a study of blood T cells in healthy people across ages. Findings of the study overall: Diversity was higher, and naive CD4+ cells more numerous, in long-lived donors than in aged donors. Naive and antigen-experienced cells could not be conclusively compared, given unsorted PBMCs.

CDR1 is SGHTA and CDR2 is FQGNSA in the germline V gene. CDR3 length equals 15 residues. Losses at the gene ends were 5 bases for V and 7 bases for J; bases not matched to a gene: 9. Using a J-beta primer mix together with a sample-barcoded 5' primer, a second PCR was run for about 6 to 12 cycles. Using its own MiXCR run on the 5' RACE reads, TCRdb lists one record per CDR3 protein. The repertoire holds about 580,000 distinct CDR3 sequences, with about 45% as singletons. Extraction yielded at least 6 micrograms of total RNA per sample. The receptor was derived from a man older than 75 in good health. The chain employs TRBV7-2 and TRBJ2-3; 10 nucleotides match TRBD2. Material: blood. CDR3 in DNA: TGTGCCAGCAGCGCCCTAGCGGGAGAAGAGTATACGCAGTATTTT. Its protein is CASSALAGEEYTQYF.